These T cell receptor beta chains were read from a single sample in a study of T-cell reconstitution after alpha-beta-depleted transplantation in children. MiXCR, applied by TCRdb to the PCR reads, yields one record per CDR3 protein. The sample lists about 500,000 distinct CDR3 sequences, approximately 32% occurring once. The input for sequencing was PBMCs from the stem cell graft donor, taken from the stem cell graft. Every receptor here comes from a human donor who donated a stem cell graft to a child with aplastic anemia. The CDR3 runs from the conserved cysteine through the conserved F or W. D genes are given only for firm matches. Size tells how often a clone was seen (once, few, many) or the class of an expanded clone, and some rows leave it out.

j_gene: TRBJ2-7
d_gene: -
v_gene: TRBV29-1
abundance: -
CDR3aa: CSVEASMSPYEQYF
CDR3nt: TGCAGCGTTGAGGCTAGCATGTCACCCTACGAGCAGTACTTC

j_gene: TRBJ1-1
d_gene: -
v_gene: TRBV7-8
abundance: -
CDR3aa: CASSGGLGNTEAFF
CDR3nt: TGTGCCAGCAGCGGGGGGTTGGGGAACACTGAAGCTTTCTTT

j_gene: TRBJ1-1
d_gene: TRBD1
v_gene: TRBV10-3
abundance: few
CDR3aa: CATRQGNTEAFF
CDR3nt: TGTGCCACCAGACAGGGCAACACTGAAGCTTTCTTT

j_gene: TRBJ1-6
d_gene: -
v_gene: TRBV5-1
abundance: few
CDR3aa: CASSWGGNSPLHF
CDR3nt: TGCGCCAGCAGCTGGGGCGGGAATTCACCCCTCCACTTT

j_gene: TRBJ1-1
d_gene: -
v_gene: TRBV29-1
abundance: -
CDR3aa: CSGRQGRAEAFF
CDR3nt: TGCAGCGGCCGGCAGGGACGGGCTGAAGCTTTCTTT

j_gene: TRBJ2-5
d_gene: TRBD2
v_gene: TRBV5-1
abundance: many
CDR3aa: CASSLSGTKETQYF
CDR3nt: TGCGCCAGCAGTCTAAGCGGGACCAAGGAGACCCAGTACTTC

j_gene: TRBJ2-2
d_gene: TRBD2
v_gene: TRBV5-6
abundance: -
CDR3aa: CASSSTSGRAIGTGELFF
CDR3nt: TGTGCCAGCAGCTCGACTAGCGGGAGGGCGATCGGGACCGGGGAGCTGTTTTTT

j_gene: TRBJ2-1
d_gene: -
v_gene: TRBV7-9
abundance: many
CDR3aa: CASSLELAGNEQFF
CDR3nt: TGTGCCAGCAGCTTGGAGCTCGCCGGAAATGAGCAGTTCTTC

j_gene: TRBJ1-3
d_gene: -
v_gene: TRBV7-2
abundance: few
CDR3aa: CASSLGSENTIYF
CDR3nt: TGTGCCAGCAGCTTAGGGTCTGAAAACACCATATATTTT

j_gene: TRBJ2-3
d_gene: -
v_gene: TRBV19
abundance: -
CDR3aa: CASSLSPTPASTDTQYF
CDR3nt: TGTGCCAGTAGTCTATCTCCGACTCCAGCTAGCACAGATACGCAGTATTTT

j_gene: TRBJ2-2
d_gene: -
v_gene: TRBV27
abundance: -
CDR3aa: CASSLSGGGELFF
CDR3nt: TGTGCCAGCAGTTTATCCGGAGGCGGGGAGCTGTTTTTT

j_gene: TRBJ1-2
d_gene: -
v_gene: TRBV11-2
abundance: -
CDR3aa: CASSISGDYGYTF
CDR3nt: TGTGCCAGCAGCATTAGCGGGGACTATGGCTACACCTTC

j_gene: TRBJ2-1
d_gene: TRBD2
v_gene: TRBV20-1
abundance: few
CDR3aa: CSASPSGPQFF
CDR3nt: TGCAGTGCTAGTCCTAGCGGGCCACAGTTCTTC

j_gene: TRBJ2-2
d_gene: -
v_gene: TRBV24-1
abundance: -
CDR3aa: CATSQVGLNTGELFF
CDR3nt: TGTGCCACCAGTCAGGTCGGGCTGAACACCGGGGAGCTGTTTTTT

j_gene: TRBJ1-5
d_gene: -
v_gene: TRBV7-2
abundance: -
CDR3aa: CASSWDGRMDQPQHF
CDR3nt: TGTGCCAGCAGCTGGGACGGCCGGATGGATCAGCCCCAGCATTTT

j_gene: TRBJ1-1
d_gene: -
v_gene: TRBV18
abundance: -
CDR3aa: CASSPDSRSTEAFF
CDR3nt: TGTGCCAGCTCACCGGACAGCCGATCCACTGAAGCTTTCTTT

j_gene: TRBJ2-7
d_gene: TRBD2
v_gene: TRBV5-5
abundance: many
CDR3aa: CASSSLAVLSYEQYF
CDR3nt: TGTGCCAGCAGCTCTCTAGCGGTTCTCTCCTACGAGCAGTACTTC

j_gene: TRBJ2-3
d_gene: TRBD1
v_gene: TRBV5-1
abundance: few
CDR3aa: CASSRGQSADTQYF
CDR3nt: TGCGCCAGCAGCAGGGGACAGTCGGCAGATACGCAGTATTTT

j_gene: TRBJ1-6
d_gene: -
v_gene: TRBV18
abundance: -
CDR3aa: CASSPAVRVDNSPLHF
CDR3nt: TGTGCCAGCTCACCCGCGGTAAGGGTAGACAATTCACCCCTCCACTTT

j_gene: TRBJ1-1
d_gene: -
v_gene: TRBV29-1
abundance: few
CDR3aa: CSVGVIGPYTEAFF
CDR3nt: TGCAGCGTTGGAGTGATCGGCCCATACACTGAAGCTTTCTTT

j_gene: TRBJ2-1
d_gene: TRBD1
v_gene: TRBV6-1
abundance: -
CDR3aa: CASSEWGGTGFNEQFF
CDR3nt: TGTGCCAGCAGTGAATGGGGTGGGACAGGGTTTAATGAGCAGTTCTTC

j_gene: TRBJ2-1
d_gene: TRBD1
v_gene: TRBV11-3
abundance: once
CDR3aa: CASSLEGTGASNEQFF
CDR3nt: TGTGCCAGCAGCTTAGAAGGGACAGGGGCCTCCAATGAGCAGTTCTTC

j_gene: TRBJ2-3
d_gene: -
v_gene: TRBV4-3
abundance: -
CDR3aa: CASSQAGGASTDTQYF
CDR3nt: TGCGCCAGCAGCCAAGCTGGCGGGGCTAGCACAGATACGCAGTATTTT

j_gene: TRBJ2-1
d_gene: -
v_gene: TRBV2
abundance: -
CDR3aa: CASFSSFLDGLSSYNEQFF
CDR3nt: TGTGCCAGCTTTTCAAGCTTCCTGGACGGCTTAAGCTCCTACAATGAGCAGTTCTTC

j_gene: TRBJ2-4
d_gene: -
v_gene: TRBV3-1
abundance: -
CDR3aa: CASSQYGDPEQYF
CDR3nt: TGTGCCAGCAGCCAATATGGGGACCCCGAACAGTACTTC

j_gene: TRBJ2-7
d_gene: TRBD2
v_gene: TRBV9
abundance: few
CDR3aa: CASSVLAGASDEQYF
CDR3nt: TGTGCCAGCAGCGTACTAGCGGGAGCGAGCGACGAGCAGTACTTC

j_gene: TRBJ2-6
d_gene: -
v_gene: TRBV10-3
abundance: -
CDR3aa: CASKAGQPVLSSGANVLTF
CDR3nt: TGTGCCTCCAAGGCGGGCCAGCCGGTACTTTCCTCTGGGGCCAACGTCCTGACTTTC

j_gene: TRBJ1-1
d_gene: TRBD1
v_gene: TRBV7-6
abundance: -
CDR3aa: CASSGDRGTEAFF
CDR3nt: TGTGCCAGCAGCGGGGACAGGGGAACTGAAGCTTTCTTT

j_gene: TRBJ1-1
d_gene: -
v_gene: TRBV7-2
abundance: few
CDR3aa: CASSRTALGRTEAFF
CDR3nt: TGTGCCAGCAGTCGGACAGCCCTTGGTCGAACTGAAGCTTTCTTT

j_gene: TRBJ2-7
d_gene: TRBD1
v_gene: TRBV15
abundance: -
CDR3aa: CATSRDRDFYEQYF
CDR3nt: TGTGCCACCAGCCGGGACAGGGACTTCTACGAGCAGTACTTC

j_gene: TRBJ2-4
d_gene: -
v_gene: TRBV20-1
abundance: -
CDR3aa: CSATGQSKNIQYF
CDR3nt: TGCAGTGCTACGGGGCAGTCCAAAAACATTCAGTACTTC

j_gene: TRBJ2-1
d_gene: -
v_gene: TRBV6-1
abundance: -
CDR3aa: CASSRTGRGRNEQFF
CDR3nt: TGTGCCAGCAGCCGGACAGGGAGGGGCAGGAATGAGCAGTTCTTC

j_gene: TRBJ1-1
d_gene: -
v_gene: TRBV5-5
abundance: -
CDR3aa: CASRRQVTNTEAFF
CDR3nt: TGTGCCAGCAGGCGTCAGGTCACTAACACTGAAGCTTTCTTT

j_gene: TRBJ2-2
d_gene: -
v_gene: TRBV29-1
abundance: -
CDR3aa: CSVKAGELFF
CDR3nt: TGCAGCGTCAAGGCCGGGGAGCTGTTTTTT

j_gene: TRBJ2-1
d_gene: -
v_gene: TRBV7-2
abundance: few
CDR3aa: CASSLAREYNEQFF
CDR3nt: TGTGCCAGCAGCTTAGCCAGGGAATACAATGAGCAGTTCTTC

j_gene: TRBJ2-1
d_gene: TRBD2
v_gene: TRBV20-1
abundance: -
CDR3aa: CSARLQGTRVTMRQFF
CDR3nt: TGCAGTGCTCGTTTACAAGGGACTAGGGTAACAATGAGGCAGTTCTTC